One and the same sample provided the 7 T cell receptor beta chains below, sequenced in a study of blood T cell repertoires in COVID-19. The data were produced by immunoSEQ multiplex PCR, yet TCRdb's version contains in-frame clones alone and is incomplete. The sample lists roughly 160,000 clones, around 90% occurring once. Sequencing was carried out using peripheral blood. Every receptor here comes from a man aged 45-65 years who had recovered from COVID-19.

This CDR3 is CASSYSQVGISAGYTF. DNA of the CDR3: TGTGCCAGCAGTTACTCGCAGGTCGGCATTTCGGCAGGCTACACCTTC. The chain is built from TRBV6-5 and TRBJ1-2; D remains ambiguous. V was shortened by 0 bases and J by 8 bases, with 19 bases between the two germline ends. The germline CDR1 and CDR2 sequences are MNHEY and SVGAGI. This CDR3 has 16 amino acids.

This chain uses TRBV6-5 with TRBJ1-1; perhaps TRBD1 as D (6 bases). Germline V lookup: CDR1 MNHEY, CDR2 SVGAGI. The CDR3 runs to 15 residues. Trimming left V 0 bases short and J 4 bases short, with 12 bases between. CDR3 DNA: TGTGCCAGCAGTTACTCTGCGGGGGCGGCCACTGAAGCTTTCTTT. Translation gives CASSYSAGAATEAFF.

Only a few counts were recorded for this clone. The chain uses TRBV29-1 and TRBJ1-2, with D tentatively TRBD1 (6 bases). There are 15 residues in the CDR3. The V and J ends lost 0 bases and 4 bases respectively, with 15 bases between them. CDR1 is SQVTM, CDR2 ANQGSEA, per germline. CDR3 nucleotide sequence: TGCAGCGTTGAAGATGATCGACAGGAGCCCTATGGCTACACCTTC. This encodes CSVEDDRQEPYGYTF.

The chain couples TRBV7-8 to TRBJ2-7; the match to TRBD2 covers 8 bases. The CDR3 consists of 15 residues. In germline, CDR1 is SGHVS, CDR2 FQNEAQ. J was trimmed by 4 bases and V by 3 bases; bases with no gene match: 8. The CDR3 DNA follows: TGTGCCAGCAGCTTGGAACGGGGGGGATTGTACGAGCAGTACTTC. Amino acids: CASSLERGGLYEQYF.

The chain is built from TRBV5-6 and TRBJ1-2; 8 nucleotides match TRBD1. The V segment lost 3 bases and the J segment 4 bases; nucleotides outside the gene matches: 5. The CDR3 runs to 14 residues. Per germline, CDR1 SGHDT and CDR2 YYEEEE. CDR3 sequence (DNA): TGTGCCAGCAGCTACCAGGGGGCTGCCTATGGCTACACCTTC. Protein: CASSYQGAAYGYTF.

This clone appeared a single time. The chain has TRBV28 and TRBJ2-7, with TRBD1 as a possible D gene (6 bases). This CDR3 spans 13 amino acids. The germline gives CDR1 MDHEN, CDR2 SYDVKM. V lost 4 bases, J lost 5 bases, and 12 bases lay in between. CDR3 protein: CASSWGTSNEQYF. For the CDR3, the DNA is TGTGCCAGCAGTTGGGGGACAAGTAACGAGCAGTACTTC. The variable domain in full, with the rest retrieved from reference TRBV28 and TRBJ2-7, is DVKVTQSSRYLVKRTGEKVFLECVQDMDHENMFWYRQDPGLGLRLIYFSYDVKMKEKGDIPEGYSVSREKKERFSLILESASTNQTSMYLCASSWGTSNEQYFGPGTRLTVT.

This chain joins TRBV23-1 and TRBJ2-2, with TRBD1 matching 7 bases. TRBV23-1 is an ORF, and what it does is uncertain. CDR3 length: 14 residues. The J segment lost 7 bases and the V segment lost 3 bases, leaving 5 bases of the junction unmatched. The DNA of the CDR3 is TGCGCCAGCAGTCACCGGACAGGCCTCGGGGAGCTGTTTTTT. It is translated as CASSHRTGLGELFF.